This TCR beta chain was found in a study of CXCR3-negative and CXCR3-positive naive CD8 T cells. Findings of the study overall: No difference in surface CD5 was seen between naive subsets, and TCR strength was inferred from TRB CDR3 properties. Compared with CXCR3-negative naive cells, CXCR3-positive naive cells showed more hydrophobic TRB CDR3s. Memory cells differed in TRBV-TRBJ usage, but naive CXCR3-negative and CXCR3-positive cells had similar usage. Partial loss of CXCR3 expression followed cryopreservation; most assays used fresh PBMCs.

Germline CDR1 is MDHEN and CDR2 is SYDVKM. The CDR3 covers 14 residues. With UMI labels, 5' RACE was used to prepare the TRB cDNA libraries. No DNA is given; TCRdb re-called the 5' RACE reads and lists each CDR3 protein once. This specimen shows tens of thousands of distinct CDR3 sequences; the ten leading clones hold approximately 0.58%. On this clonotype: Its antigen is not known.

The chain combines TRBV28 with TRBJ2-5; TCRdb indicates TRBD1, and absent DNA this call remains unverified. The sample comprised naive CXCR3+ CD8+ T cells from blood. Subset specified: CD45RO-CCR7+CD27+CD95- naive CD8+ T cells expressing CXCR3 (TNR3+). This sequence originates from a human donor in good health. Some clones in this sample may be carry-over from other donors' samples. CDR3 sequence: CASSRSGTEETQYF.